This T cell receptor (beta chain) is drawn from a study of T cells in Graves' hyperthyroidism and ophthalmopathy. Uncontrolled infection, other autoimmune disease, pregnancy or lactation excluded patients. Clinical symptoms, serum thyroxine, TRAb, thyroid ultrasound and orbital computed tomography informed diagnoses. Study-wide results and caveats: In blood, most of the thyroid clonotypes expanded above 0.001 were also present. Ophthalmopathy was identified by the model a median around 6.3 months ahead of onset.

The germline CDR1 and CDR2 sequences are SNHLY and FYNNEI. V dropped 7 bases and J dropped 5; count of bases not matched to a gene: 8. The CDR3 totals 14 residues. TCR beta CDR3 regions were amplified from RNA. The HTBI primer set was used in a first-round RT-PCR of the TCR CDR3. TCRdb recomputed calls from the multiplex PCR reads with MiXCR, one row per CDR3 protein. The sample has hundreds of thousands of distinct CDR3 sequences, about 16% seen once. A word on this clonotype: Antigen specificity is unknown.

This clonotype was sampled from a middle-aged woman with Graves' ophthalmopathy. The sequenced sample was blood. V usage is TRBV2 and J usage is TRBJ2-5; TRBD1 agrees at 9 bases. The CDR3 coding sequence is TGTGCCAGCACTCGGGACAGGGAAACCGAGACCCAGTACTTC. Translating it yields CASTRDRETETQYF.